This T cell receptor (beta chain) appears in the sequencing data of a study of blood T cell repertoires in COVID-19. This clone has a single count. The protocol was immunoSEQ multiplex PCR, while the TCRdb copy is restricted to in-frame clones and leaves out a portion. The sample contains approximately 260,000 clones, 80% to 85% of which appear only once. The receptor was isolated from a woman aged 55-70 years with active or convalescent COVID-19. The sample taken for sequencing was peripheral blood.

The CDR3 sequence: CASSLEPRGYYNEQFF. Here the CDR3 DNA reads TGTGCCAGCAGCTTAGAACCGCGGGGGTACTACAATGAGCAGTTCTTC. The chain combines TRBV11-2 with TRBJ2-1; 7 positions agree with TRBD2. Germline CDR1 SGHAT, CDR2 FQNNGV. This CDR3 has 16 amino acids. V lost 0 bases to trimming and J lost 3 bases; unmatched junction nucleotides: 5.